The rows below give T cell receptor beta chains drawn from one sample of a study of shared clonotypes between healthy human individuals. TCRdb's copy holds only in-frame clones and misses some; the assay was immunoSEQ multiplex PCR. The data contain approximately 530,000 clones, 90% to 97% of them singletons. The specimen sequenced was naive CD4+ T cells sorted from blood. The origin of the receptors is a young woman in good health. CDR3s include the opening cysteine and the closing phenylalanine or tryptophan. The order of the fields is V gene, D gene, J gene, clone size, CDR3 protein, CDR3 DNA. A D gene is named only where the DNA matches it firmly. Some rows mark clone size as missing; the rest say once, few, many or name a class of expanded clone.

>TRBV2|TRBD2|TRBJ2-1|-
CASSQTSGSGNEQFF
TGTGCCAGCAGTCAGACTAGCGGGAGTGGTAATGAGCAGTTCTTC
>TRBV7-6|-|TRBJ2-2|-
CASSSSPGPVPGELFF
TGTGCCAGCAGCTCCAGCCCGGGCCCCGTTCCCGGGGAGCTGTTTTTT
>TRBV28|-|TRBJ2-5|-
CASNPGSFQETQYF
TGTGCCAGCAACCCCGGGTCCTTTCAAGAGACCCAGTACTTC
>TRBV7-6|-|TRBJ2-5|-
CASSLGLNQETQYF
TGTGCCAGCAGCTTGGGGTTGAACCAAGAGACCCAGTACTTC
>TRBV29-1|TRBD1|TRBJ2-2|-
CSVSQRQGTGELFF
TGCAGCGTTTCACAACGACAGGGGACCGGGGAGCTGTTTTTT
>TRBV4-1|-|TRBJ2-2|-
CASSQVSAGASTGELFF
TGCGCCAGCAGCCAAGTTTCGGCAGGGGCAAGCACCGGGGAGCTGTTTTTT
>TRBV10-3|TRBD2|TRBJ2-1|-
CAISTPVAGGLNEQFF
TGTGCCATCAGTACTCCGGTAGCGGGAGGGTTAAATGAGCAGTTCTTC
>TRBV27|-|TRBJ2-7|-
CASSSSPYHEQYF
TGTGCCAGCAGTTCGTCACCCTACCACGAGCAGTACTTC
>TRBV4-1|TRBD2|TRBJ2-2|-
CASSRMSRGGSGELFF
TGCGCCAGCAGCCGAATGAGCCGGGGGGGGTCCGGGGAGCTGTTTTTT
>TRBV21-1|-|TRBJ1-3|-
CASSWGQFPGNTIYF
TGTGCCAGCAGCTGGGGACAGTTCCCTGGAAACACCATATATTTT
>TRBV7-3|TRBD2|TRBJ2-5|-
CASSPHPAGGPETQYF
TGTGCCAGCAGCCCTCATCCAGCGGGAGGGCCAGAGACCCAGTACTTC
>TRBV27|-|TRBJ2-2|-
CASSKTAGPLGGELFF
TGTGCCAGCAGTAAGACTGCGGGTCCTCTCGGCGGGGAGCTGTTTTTT
>TRBV5-1|-|TRBJ2-2|-
CASSLGTLQDTGELFF
TGCGCCAGCAGCTTAGGGACCCTTCAAGACACCGGGGAGCTGTTTTTT
>TRBV5-8|-|TRBJ2-7|once
CASSFYDISYEQYF
TGTGCCAGCAGCTTCTACGACATCTCCTACGAGCAGTACTTC
>TRBV4-1|-|TRBJ1-1|-
CASSQSRVLNTEAFF
TGCGCCAGCAGCCAATCCCGGGTGCTGAACACTGAAGCTTTCTTT
>TRBV28|-|TRBJ1-1|-
CASLDLRTEAFF
TGTGCCAGCCTAGACTTGAGGACTGAAGCTTTCTTT
>TRBV11-2|TRBD2|TRBJ2-5|-
CASSRLAGIEETQYF
TGTGCCAGCAGCCGCCTAGCGGGAATTGAAGAGACCCAGTACTTC
>TRBV6-1|-|TRBJ1-5|-
CASSSGQSNQPQHF
TGTGCCAGCAGCTCCGGACAGAGCAATCAGCCCCAGCATTTT
>TRBV7-2|-|TRBJ2-7|-
CASSFSRAYEQYF
TGTGCCAGCAGCTTTTCCAGGGCCTACGAGCAGTACTTC
>TRBV5-5|-|TRBJ1-1|once
CASSGDPGPGAEAFF
TGTGCCAGCAGCGGTGATCCAGGCCCTGGGGCTGAAGCTTTCTTT
>TRBV7-2|TRBD2|TRBJ2-1|-
CASSLDRPSGRSLYNEQFF
TGTGCCAGCAGCTTGGACAGACCTAGCGGGAGGTCCCTCTACAATGAGCAGTTCTTC
>TRBV2|-|TRBJ2-5|-
CASSGGESAAVFVTQYF
TGTGCCAGCAGTGGGGGGGAGTCGGCCGCGGTGTTTGTGACCCAGTACTTC
>TRBV2|TRBD2|TRBJ2-7|-
CASSPQLLMTSGYEQYF
TGTGCCAGCAGCCCACAGTTACTGATGACTAGCGGCTACGAGCAGTACTTC